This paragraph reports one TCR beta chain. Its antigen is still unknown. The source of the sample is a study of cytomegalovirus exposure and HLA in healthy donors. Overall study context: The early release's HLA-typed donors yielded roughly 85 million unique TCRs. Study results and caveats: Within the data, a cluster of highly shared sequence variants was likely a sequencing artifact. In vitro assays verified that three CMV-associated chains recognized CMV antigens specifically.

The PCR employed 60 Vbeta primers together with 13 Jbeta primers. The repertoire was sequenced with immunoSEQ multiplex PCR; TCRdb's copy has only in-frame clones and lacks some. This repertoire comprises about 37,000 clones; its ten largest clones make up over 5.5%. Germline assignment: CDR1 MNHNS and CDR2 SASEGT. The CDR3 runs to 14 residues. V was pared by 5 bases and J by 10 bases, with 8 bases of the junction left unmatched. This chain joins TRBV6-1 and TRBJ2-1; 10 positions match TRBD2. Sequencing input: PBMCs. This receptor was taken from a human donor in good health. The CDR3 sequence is CASSLSGGAKEQFF. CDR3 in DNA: TGTGCCAGCAGTCTGAGCGGGGGGGCCAAGGAGCAGTTCTTC.